This T cell receptor beta chain was recorded in a study of blood T cell repertoires in COVID-19 (dated by TCRdb to the early 2020s). For the study in its entirety: Samples covering the acute and convalescent phases of COVID-19 were provided by collaborators in the United States, Italy and Spain. The material from the prospective study consisted of cDNA or gDNA derived from T cells, B-cell-depleted T cells, or PBMCs. A freely available public database, intended as a resource for researchers studying the immune response to SARS-CoV-2, is where the repertoires were released. A de-identified subject ID, COVID-19 status, age in years and sex were almost always included in the sample metadata. Subjects who had been exposed to COVID-19, were actively infected with it, or had recovered from it provided the deeply sampled blood TCRbeta repertoires that made up the dataset. Where HLA class I and class II types were available, the types were taken from metadata supplied by the sample provider, not from assay-based typing. Samples were obtained from the ongoing ImmuneRACE study (first 160 participants) and from some 1,300 subjects provided by 6 global collaborators.

On this clone itself: Its binding antigen is unknown. No quality values exist for individual bases; no much larger clone is one base distant.

TCRbeta CDR3 regions were amplified from genomic DNA using the immunoSEQ Assay, a bias-controlled multiplex PCR. The study's processing was this. Within the assay, amplification of reference gene primers was used to estimate how many nucleated cells each sample contained. To quantify the absolute abundance of each unique TCRbeta CDR3 rearrangement, sequence reads were collapsed and filtered. For each sample, productive Simpson clonality was calculated as the square root of Simpson's diversity index over productive rearrangements. TCRdb stores this immuneACCESS table with in-frame sequences only. Part of the clones is absent; in the studies checked, under half of the shortfall reflects unresolved V genes, and no reason is known for the rest. V and J calls and clone size are given by that table; D and trimming were obtained from the DNA. A total of over 250,000 clones appear in this sample, over 80% of them only once. Of the sample, 6.3% is held by the ten largest clones.

What the study reported, not specific to this receptor: How much clinical and demographic metadata was included differed by source and by participant, and the metadata was provided uncurated.

At one collaborating source in Seattle, patients were enrolled during active infection and were followed longitudinally through the course of disease. Collaborating institutions collected whole blood in K2EDTA tubes following their own protocols. Collaborator samples were shipped for TCRbeta analysis as frozen whole blood, isolated PBMCs, or DNA extracted from either sample type. Sequencing input: peripheral blood. The TCR sequence derives from a woman in her forties or fifties with COVID-19, enrolled during active disease.

CDR3 protein: CASSQRTSRAKNIQYF. At the DNA level, the sequence is TGTGCCAGCAGCCAACGTACTAGTCGCGCCAAAAACATTCAGTACTTC. The chain was built from TRBV3-1 (or the pseudogene TRBV3-2) and TRBJ2-4; TRBD2 is possibly the D segment (5 matching bases). Measured from the cysteine to the phenylalanine, the CDR3 is 16 residues long. Only CDR3 DNA remains: 48 bases, in frame from the first base. The germline V gene (reference sequence) supplies CDR1 LGHDT and CDR2 YNNKEL. V loses 2 bases of germline sequence and J loses 1 base, and the interval between the two ends is 12 bases.